This TCR beta chain was retrieved from a study of blood T cells in healthy people across ages. The V end was cut by 4 bases, the J end by 7 bases, with 11 bases between. Germline V gives CDR1 MNHNS, CDR2 SASEGT. The CDR3 covers 13 residues. Individuals who donated were healthy Caucasians from Russia aged roughly 6 to 90. With each sample, at least 5 micrograms of total RNA were extracted. Primers used in a second PCR of roughly 6 to 12 cycles were a sample-barcoded 5' primer and a J-beta primer mix. TCRdb re-analysed the 5' RACE reads in MiXCR, keeping a single row per CDR3 protein. Among 1.2 million to 1.5 million distinct CDR3 sequences listed, 40% to 50% were seen once.

Sequenced: blood. This receptor was obtained from a young woman in good health. This rearrangement joins TRBV6-1 to TRBJ2-1; D tentatively fits TRBD1 or TRBD2 (5 bases each). The CDR3 here is CASSGGVRNEQFF. The CDR3 nucleotides are TGTGCCAGCAGTGGAGGGGTCCGTAATGAGCAGTTCTTC.